What follows is one T cell receptor (beta chain) and its context. Its antigen is currently unknown. The data originate from a study of post-analysis software for immune sequencing data. The wider study: Relapsing-remitting, secondary progressive and progressive-relapsing multiple sclerosis courses were included.

The TCR beta cDNA libraries contained unique molecular identifiers. Around 450,000 cDNA molecules were recovered from an input of about 1 to 10 million T cells. TCRdb redid the calling of the PCR reads with MiXCR, one entry per CDR3 protein. The sample shows 650,000 to 850,000 distinct CDR3 sequences, around 50% of them seen only once. Overall study findings and caveats: Comparison with controls showed significantly lower normalized Chao1 diversity in multiple sclerosis patients. F-measure co-clustering was strong for batch-matched samples. Patients carried roughly 5 TRBV segments more frequently than controls did, and TRBV5-6, TRBV5-1 and TRBV20-1 were among them.

Germline CDR1 reads LGHDT; CDR2 reads YNNKEL (reference sequence). Deletions cut 1 base from V and 2 bases from J, with 15 bases between. The CDR3 has 16 amino acids. The sequenced material came from blood. The clonotype originates from a girl aged 10-17 years with multiple sclerosis. This sequence joins TRBV3-1 and TRBJ2-7; the D gene is possibly TRBD2 (6 bases). CDR3: CASSQAGTGYTYEQYF. Written as DNA, the CDR3 is TGTGCCAGCAGCCAAGCCGGGACTGGATACACCTACGAGCAGTACTTC.